One sample yielded the 14 T cell receptor beta chains listed below, sequenced in a study of CD8 T cells in ankylosing spondylitis. TCRdb reprocessed the 5' RACE reads via MiXCR and lists one record per CDR3 protein. The repertoire holds more than 250,000 distinct CDR3 sequences, around a tenth seen once, with roughly 9.2% in the top ten. Sequenced: blood, either unsorted or a sorted T cell fraction (not recorded which). All receptors derive from a female donor with ankylosing spondylitis or in good health (not recorded which).

There are many counts of this clonotype. The chain is built from TRBV5-6 and TRBJ2-6; possibly TRBD2 for D (5 bases). The CDR3 has 17 residues. The V gene's germline CDR1 is SGHDT and CDR2 YYEEEE. The V end lost 1 base, the J end lost 0 bases, and 11 bases lay between the germline ends. CDR3 residues: CASSLRLASSGANVLTF. The CDR3 nucleotides read TGTGCCAGCAGCTTGAGGCTAGCTTCCTCTGGGGCCAACGTCCTGACTTTC. The entire variable domain, with the rest obtained from reference TRBV5-6 and TRBJ2-6, is as follows: DAGVTQSPTHLIKTRGQQVTLRCSPKSGHDTVSWYQQALGQGPQFIFQYYEEEERQRGNFPDRFSGHQFPNYSSELNVNALLLGDSALYLCASSLRLASSGANVLTFGAGSRLTVL.

For this clonotype: This may arise from a read error, as a much more abundant clone is one base away. The J gene is TRBJ1-1, the V gene TRBV5-1; D unclear. CDR1 is SGHRS, CDR2 YFSETQ, per germline. This CDR3 is 12 amino acids long. CDR3 region: CACSLSGTEAFF. In nucleotides, the CDR3 is TGCGCCTGCAGCTTGTCAGGCACTGAAGCTTTCTTT.

This clonotype was picked up a small number of times. CDR3 region: CASSGGQYEQYF. The CDR3 DNA reads as TGTGCCAGCAGTGGCGGACAGTACGAGCAGTACTTC. The chain links TRBV28 to TRBJ2-7; possibly TRBD1 for D (6 bases). The germline V gene has CDR1 MDHEN and CDR2 SYDVKM. The length of the CDR3 is 12 residues. Trimming took off 5 bases at V and 4 bases at J, with 9 bases between the two ends.

This chain connects TRBV5-1 to TRBJ2-1; tentatively, D is TRBD1 (7 bases). Per the germline V gene, CDR1 is SGHRS and CDR2 is YFSETQ. The CDR3 is made up of 14 amino acids. Trimming stripped 9 bases from V and 4 bases from J, with 17 bases between. This CDR3 reads CATAGGPAYNEQFF. CDR3 coding DNA: TGCGCCACCGCAGGGGGGCCGGCTTACAATGAGCAGTTCTTC.

This clonotype was found many times. This chain links TRBV6-1 with TRBJ2-3, with 7 nucleotides matching TRBD1. The CDR3 is made up of 16 amino acids. V was clipped by 6 bases and J by 0 bases; unmatched bases: 9. The germline CDR1 and CDR2 sequences are MNHNS and SASEGT. In DNA form, the CDR3 reads TGTGCCAGCAGGTCGTCCCGACAGGGAAGCACAGATACGCAGTATTTT. Translated: CASRSSRQGSTDTQYF.

There are many counts of this clonotype. The gene calls are TRBV7-8 and TRBJ2-1, with D hard to call. Trimming removed 6 bases at V and 8 bases at J, with 17 bases between. CDR3 length: 14 residues. Per the germline V gene, CDR1 is SGHVS and CDR2 is FQNEAQ. As DNA, the CDR3 is TGTGCCAGCAGATCCCTATCCATGATCGATGAGCAGTTCTTC. Translating it yields CASRSLSMIDEQFF.

The chain couples TRBV27 to TRBJ2-6; 8 nucleotides align to TRBD1. The trim removed 6 bases at V and 1 base at J, leaving 11 bases unmatched. The CDR3 extends over 18 amino acids. Per germline, CDR1 MNHEY and CDR2 SMNVEV (reference sequence). CDR3 sequence: CASSRRQGRESGANVLTF. Written as DNA, the CDR3 is TGTGCCAGCAGCCGTCGACAGGGGAGAGAATCTGGGGCCAACGTCCTGACTTTC.

The genes are TRBV14 and TRBJ2-1; 7 bases align to TRBD2. The CDR3 spans 15 residues. V was pared by 2 bases and J by 4 bases, with 5 bases of the junction left unmatched. Germline CDR1 is SGHDN and CDR2 is FVKESK. The CDR3 DNA sequence: TGTGCCAGCAGCCAATCGGGACTACTATACAATGAGCAGTTCTTC. Translated: CASSQSGLLYNEQFF.

This clonotype has only a few counts. The chain joins TRBV27 to TRBJ2-1; 10 nucleotides line up with TRBD1. The V gene's germline CDR1 is MNHEY and CDR2 SMNVEV (reference sequence). The CDR3 covers 15 residues. The V and J ends lost 3 bases and 2 bases, in that order; junction bases with no gene match: 1. The CDR3 bases are TGTGCCAGCAGTTTTGGACAGGGGGCCTACAATGAGCAGTTCTTC. It translates to CASSFGQGAYNEQFF.

This clonotype has a count of ten or more. The chain employs TRBV6-1 and TRBJ1-5; D unresolved. V was pared by 1 base and J by 3 bases, with 13 bases between. Germline loops: CDR1 MNHNS, CDR2 SASEGT. The CDR3 is 16 amino acids. CDR3 coding DNA: TGTGCCAGCAGTGAAGAGATGACACAAATCAATCAGCCCCAGCATTTT. This gives the protein CASSEEMTQINQPQHF.

This clonotype came up a few times. This rearrangement joins TRBV12-3 or TRBV12-4 to TRBJ2-3; D is unresolved. V lost 4 bases to trimming and J lost 10 bases, with 9 bases between them. The CDR3 has 11 amino acids. DNA of the CDR3: TGTGCCAGCAGTTCCCGACCACCGCAGTATTTT. Protein sequence: CASSSRPPQYF.

This clonotype has a count of ten or more. The chain employs TRBV20-1 and TRBJ2-3; no clear D. Looked up from germline, CDR1 is DFQATT and CDR2 is SNEGSKA (reference sequence). Trimming removed 4 bases from V and 1 base from J, with 12 bases in between. CDR3 length: 14 amino acids. CDR3 residues: CSATSTRGTDTQYF. The DNA of the CDR3 is TGCAGTGCTACCTCCACCCGGGGCACAGATACGCAGTATTTT.

The table lists this clonotype with a few counts. The rearrangement uses TRBV5-6 and TRBJ2-7; D is uncertain. Per germline, CDR1 SGHDT and CDR2 YYEEEE. CDR3 length: 14 residues. Between the trimmed V and J ends, which lost 0 bases and 0 bases, there was a span of 7 bases. This chain's CDR3 is CASSLVLLSYEQYF. The CDR3 nucleotides are TGTGCCAGCAGCTTGGTGCTCCTCTCCTACGAGCAGTACTTC.

The V and J genes are TRBV10-3 and TRBJ1-6; D gene ambiguous. The CDR3 is made up of 13 amino acids. CDR1 is ENHRY, CDR2 SYGVKD, per germline. Trimming cost V 2 bases and J 10 bases, with 9 bases left between them. Here the CDR3 reads CAISEADKSPLHF. CDR3 coding DNA: TGTGCCATCAGTGAGGCTGACAAGTCACCCCTCCACTTT.